The rows below give T cell receptor beta chains drawn from one sample of a study of OX40 agonist ivuxolimab in advanced cancers. Sequencing was performed with immunoSEQ multiplex PCR; in TCRdb, only in-frame clones are kept and a portion is missing. Among fewer than 70,000 clones listed, around 90% were seen once. Material: CD4+ or CD8+ T cells sorted from blood, obtained in a trial of the OX40 agonist ivuxolimab. These receptors all come from an adult with an advanced solid tumor such as melanoma, head and neck, liver or kidney cancer. CDR3s include the opening cysteine and the closing phenylalanine or tryptophan. A D gene is named only where the DNA matches it firmly. The listing skips clone size in some rows; elsewhere it reads once, few, many or a size class.

d_call	clone_size	v_call	j_call	cdr3_nt	cdr3_aa
.	.	TRBV19	TRBJ2-6	TGTGCCACCAAGGACATCTCTGGGGCCAACGTCCTGACTTTC	CATKDISGANVLTF
.	few	TRBV5-1	TRBJ1-2	TGCGCCAGCAGCTTGGATGGACGTTATGGCTACACCTTC	CASSLDGRYGYTF
.	few	TRBV5-6	TRBJ2-7	TGTGCCAGCAGCTTAGGCGGGACGGACCCCTACGAGCAGTACTTC	CASSLGGTDPYEQYF
.	.	TRBV2	TRBJ2-1	TGTGCCAGCAGTGAAGTTTTAGTCTTTTCCTACAATGAGCAGTTCTTC	CASSEVLVFSYNEQFF
TRBD1	.	TRBV5-1	TRBJ2-7	TGCGCCAGCAGCTTGGTAGGACAGGGGTCGGGGGAGCAGTACTTC	CASSLVGQGSGEQYF
.	few	TRBV4-1	TRBJ1-1	TGCGCCAGCAGCCATGTACAGCAGAACACTGAAGCTTTCTTT	CASSHVQQNTEAFF
.	.	TRBV11-2	TRBJ2-7	TGTGCCAGCAGCCTCCGGCCTTCGGGGGTCGAGCAGTACTTC	CASSLRPSGVEQYF
.	.	TRBV5-1	TRBJ1-1	TGCGCCAGCAGCCCACTTCGGAACACTGAAGCTTTCTTT	CASSPLRNTEAFF
.	.	TRBV4-2	TRBJ1-5	TGTGCCAGCAGCCAAGATGTGAGGGGCGACAATCAGCCCCAGCATTTT	CASSQDVRGDNQPQHF
TRBD1	once	TRBV6-5	TRBJ1-4	TGTGCCAGCAGCGCCGGGACAGGGCCATATGAAAAACTGTTTTTT	CASSAGTGPYEKLFF
.	.	TRBV29-1	TRBJ1-2	TGCAGCTCCAGCTCCGGGACAAATAACTATGGCTACACCTTC	CSSSSGTNNYGYTF
.	.	TRBV28	TRBJ1-2	TGTGCCAGCAGTTCGCTTGGGGGAGCAACTGGCTACACCTTC	CASSSLGGATGYTF
.	.	TRBV9	TRBJ2-5	TGTGCCAGCAGCGTAGACCAGAGTCACCAAGAGACCCAGTACTTC	CASSVDQSHQETQYF
.	.	TRBV27	TRBJ2-3	TGTGCCAGCAGTCCCCGATCGATAGCGGACGGAGGGGTTAGCACAGATACGCAGTATTTT	CASSPRSIADGGVSTDTQYF
.	.	TRBV27	TRBJ1-5	TGTGCCAGCAGTTTATGGGGGGTTAGCAATCAGCCCCAGCATTTT	CASSLWGVSNQPQHF
.	.	TRBV6-4	TRBJ2-3	TGTGCCAGCAGTGTACGGGAAGGGGCAGATACGCAGTATTTT	CASSVREGADTQYF
.	.	TRBV6-1	TRBJ2-7	TGTGCCATCAGTGAATTTGAGTCAGGATCCTACGAGCAGTACTTC	CAISEFESGSYEQYF
.	.	TRBV30	TRBJ1-2	TGTGCCTGGAGCACTAGGGACTATGGCTACACCTTC	CAWSTRDYGYTF
.	.	TRBV28	TRBJ1-1	TGTGCCAGCAGCCAAGGTCTGCTGAACACTGAAGCTTTCTTT	CASSQGLLNTEAFF
TRBD2	.	TRBV6-6	TRBJ2-5	TGTGCCAGCAGTTACCCCCGGACTAGCCAAGAGACCCAGTACTTC	CASSYPRTSQETQYF
.	few	TRBV7-7	TRBJ2-7	TGTGCTAGCAGCTTCGGCAGAAACTACGAGCAGTACTTC	CASSFGRNYEQYF
TRBD1	.	TRBV28	TRBJ2-2	TGTGCCAGCAGTATCCATAGGGGGACAGGGGCGGACACCGGGGAGCTGTTTTTT	CASSIHRGTGADTGELFF
TRBD1	.	TRBV19	TRBJ2-7	TGTGCCAGTAGTATACGAGGGGACAGGGGAATCTACGAGCAGTACTTC	CASSIRGDRGIYEQYF
TRBD1	.	TRBV11-2	TRBJ2-2	TGTGCCAGCAGTCAAACACCGGGACAGGGCGGGGAGCTGTTTTTT	CASSQTPGQGGELFF
.	.	TRBV5-6	TRBJ1-1	TGTGCCAGCAGCTTCAGGGGAGTTCGGAACACTGAAGCTTTCTTT	CASSFRGVRNTEAFF
.	.	TRBV7-9	TRBJ2-1	TGTGCCAGCAGCGAACCTTGGACTAACCCCTACAATGAGCAGTTCTTC	CASSEPWTNPYNEQFF
.	.	TRBV19	TRBJ2-4	TGTGCCAGTAGTAAATGGAGAGGACTAGCCAAAAACATTCAGTACTTC	CASSKWRGLAKNIQYF
.	few	TRBV5-1	TRBJ2-2	TGCGCCAGCAGCTGGGGGGCGGACACCGGGGAGCTGTTTTTT	CASSWGADTGELFF
TRBD1	.	TRBV19	TRBJ1-5	TGTGCCAGTAGCCTAACACAGGGGGTGGCGGGTCAGCCCCAGCATTTT	CASSLTQGVAGQPQHF
.	.	TRBV28	TRBJ2-3	TGTGCCAGCAGTAGGCGGGATAGCACAGATACGCAGTATTTT	CASSRRDSTDTQYF
TRBD1	.	TRBV5-1	TRBJ1-1	TGCGCCAGCAGCAGGACAGGGCGGGACACTGAAGCTTTCTTT	CASSRTGRDTEAFF
.	.	TRBV6-6	TRBJ2-7	TGTGCCAGCAGCTTATTCCAGGGTCCCTACGAGCAGTACTTC	CASSLFQGPYEQYF
.	few	TRBV30	TRBJ2-1	TGTGCCTGGAGTGTACGGCTTTCGGATGAGCAGTTCTTC	CAWSVRLSDEQFF
TRBD2	.	TRBV6-4	TRBJ2-2	TGTGCCAGCAGGCGGGAGAGCAACACCGGGGAGCTGTTTTTT	CASRRESNTGELFF
TRBD2	once	TRBV28	TRBJ2-3	TGTGCCAGCAGTCCTGGGAGGACTAGCGTCACAGATACGCAGTATTTT	CASSPGRTSVTDTQYF
TRBD2	.	TRBV4-1	TRBJ2-3	TGCGCCAGCAGCCTCACTAGCGGGAGGACCAATACGCAGTATTTT	CASSLTSGRTNTQYF
.	once	TRBV6-5	TRBJ2-7	TGTGCCAGCAGCAGGGAAAGCTCCTACGAGCAGTACTTC	CASSRESSYEQYF
.	.	TRBV9	TRBJ2-4	TGTGCCAGCAGCGTAGGTCAGGGCCCTTTACAAAACATTCAGTACTTC	CASSVGQGPLQNIQYF
.	.	TRBV5-4	TRBJ1-6	TGTGCCAGCAGAGTTGGGGCCTACCAAAATTCACCCCTCCACTTT	CASRVGAYQNSPLHF
TRBD1	.	TRBV5-1	TRBJ2-1	TGCGCCAGCAGCTTCAACAGGGGGGAAAACAATGAGCAGTTCTTC	CASSFNRGENNEQFF
.	.	TRBV30	TRBJ2-7	TGTGCCTGGGGAGGACGCGAGCAGTACTTC	CAWGGREQYF
TRBD2	few	TRBV28	TRBJ2-1	TGTGCCATCGCACGGGCGGGGGTGGTCGATAATGAGCAGTTCTTC	CAIARAGVVDNEQFF
.	.	TRBV15	TRBJ1-2	TGTGCCACCAGCAGGGACTTGGCTGGCTACACCTTC	CATSRDLAGYTF
TRBD2	.	TRBV25-1	TRBJ2-7	TGTGCCAGCAGTGCGAGCGGGAGGTCTCCGGCTTACGAGCAGTACTTC	CASSASGRSPAYEQYF
TRBD1	.	TRBV6-1	TRBJ1-1	TGTGCCAGCACCCTAGGACAGGCGAACACTGAAGCTTTCTTT	CASTLGQANTEAFF
TRBD1	once	TRBV19	TRBJ1-3	TGTGCCAGTACCAGAAGACAGGGCCGGCACACCATATATTTT	CASTRRQGRHTIYF
.	.	TRBV5-1	TRBJ2-4	TGCGCCAGCAGACCGGGTGGCGCCGAAAACATTCAGTACTTC	CASRPGGAENIQYF
.	few	TRBV29-1	TRBJ1-1	TGCAGCGGTTGGGACACCGGGGGAACTGAAGCTTTCTTT	CSGWDTGGTEAFF
.	.	TRBV28	TRBJ1-1	TGTGCCAGCAGTTTGGGGATAAAGGGTAACACTGAAGCTTTCTTT	CASSLGIKGNTEAFF
.	.	TRBV5-5	TRBJ1-1	TGTGCCAGCAGCCGGAAATTCGAGACGGTTAACACTGAAGCTTTCTTT	CASSRKFETVNTEAFF
.	.	TRBV7-9	TRBJ2-5	TGTGCCAGCAGCTTTCAAGAGACCCAGTACTTC	CASSFQETQYF
TRBD2	few	TRBV29-1	TRBJ2-3	TGCAGCGTTGGGCGGACTAGCGGGAGAACAGATACGCAGTATTTT	CSVGRTSGRTDTQYF
.	.	TRBV7-9	TRBJ2-7	TGTGCCAGCAGCCCTAACTACGAGCAGTACTTC	CASSPNYEQYF